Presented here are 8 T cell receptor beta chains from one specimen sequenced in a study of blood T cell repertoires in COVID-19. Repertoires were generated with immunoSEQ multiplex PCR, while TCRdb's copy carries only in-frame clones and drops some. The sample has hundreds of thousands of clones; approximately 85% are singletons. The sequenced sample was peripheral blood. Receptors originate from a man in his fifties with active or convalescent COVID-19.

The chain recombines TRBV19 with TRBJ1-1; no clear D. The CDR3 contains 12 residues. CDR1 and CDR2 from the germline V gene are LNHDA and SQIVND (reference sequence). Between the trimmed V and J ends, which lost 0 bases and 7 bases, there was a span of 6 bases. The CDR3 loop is CASSIDYYEAFF. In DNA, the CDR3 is TGTGCCAGTAGTATAGATTACTATGAAGCTTTCTTT.

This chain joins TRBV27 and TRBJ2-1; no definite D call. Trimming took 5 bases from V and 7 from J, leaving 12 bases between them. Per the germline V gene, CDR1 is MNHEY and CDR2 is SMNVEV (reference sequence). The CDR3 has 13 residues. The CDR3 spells CASSLSLRNEQFF. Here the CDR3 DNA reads TGTGCCAGCAGTCTGAGTTTGAGAAATGAGCAGTTCTTC.

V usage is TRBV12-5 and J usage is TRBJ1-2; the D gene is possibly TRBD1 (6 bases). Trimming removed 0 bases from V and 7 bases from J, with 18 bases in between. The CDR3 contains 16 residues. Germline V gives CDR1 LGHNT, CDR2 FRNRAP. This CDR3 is CASGLVRGRGLSGYTF. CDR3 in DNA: TGTGCTAGTGGTTTGGTACGGGGCAGGGGCCTAAGTGGCTACACCTTC.

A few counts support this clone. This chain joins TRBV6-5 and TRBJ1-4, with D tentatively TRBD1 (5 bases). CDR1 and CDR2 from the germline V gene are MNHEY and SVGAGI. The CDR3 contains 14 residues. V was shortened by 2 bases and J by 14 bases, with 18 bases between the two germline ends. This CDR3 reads CASSYGADHGGLFF. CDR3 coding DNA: TGTGCCAGCAGTTACGGGGCGGACCACGGGGGGCTGTTTTTT.

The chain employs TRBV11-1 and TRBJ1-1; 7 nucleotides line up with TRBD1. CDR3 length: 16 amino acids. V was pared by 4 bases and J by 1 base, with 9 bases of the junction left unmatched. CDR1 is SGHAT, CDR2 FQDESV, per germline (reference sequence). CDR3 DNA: TGTGCCAGCAGCTCAGCTCCCGGGACAGCGAACACTGAAGCTTTCTTT. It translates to CASSSAPGTANTEAFF. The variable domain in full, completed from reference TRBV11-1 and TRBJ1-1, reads EAEVAQSPRYKITEKSQAVAFWCDPISGHATLYWYRQILGQGPELLVQFQDESVVDDSQLPKDRFSAERLKGVDSTLKIQPAELGDSAMYLCASSSAPGTANTEAFFGQGTRLTVV.

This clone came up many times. The CDR3 DNA sequence: TGTGCCAGCAGCCGGGCGGGAGTACCTAATGAGCAGTTCTTC. It codes for CASSRAGVPNEQFF. The chain is built from TRBV3-1 (or the pseudogene TRBV3-2) and TRBJ2-1; 7 bases agree with TRBD2. CDR3 length: 14 residues. V was clipped by 4 bases and J by 7 bases; unmatched bases: 7. Germline V lookup: CDR1 LGHDT, CDR2 YNNKEL (reference sequence).

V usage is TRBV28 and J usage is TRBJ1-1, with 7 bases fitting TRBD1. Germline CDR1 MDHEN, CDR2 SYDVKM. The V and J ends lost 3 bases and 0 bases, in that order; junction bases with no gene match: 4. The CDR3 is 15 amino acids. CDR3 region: CASSLGGQMNTEAFF. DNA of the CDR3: TGTGCCAGCAGTTTGGGGGGACAGATGAACACTGAAGCTTTCTTT.

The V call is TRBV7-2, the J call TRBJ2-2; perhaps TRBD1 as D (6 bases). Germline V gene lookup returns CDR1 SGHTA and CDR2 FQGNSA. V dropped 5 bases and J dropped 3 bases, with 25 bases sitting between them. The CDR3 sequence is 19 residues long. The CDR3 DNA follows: TGTGCCAGCAGCCTCCGACAGGCAGGGCCCGGGGAGTACACCGGGGAGCTGTTTTTT. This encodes CASSLRQAGPGEYTGELFF.